The clone carrying this T cell receptor beta chain was found many times. Its antigen is unknown. This sample is part of a study of neurological immune-mediated disorders. Study findings and constraints: There were no CDR3 amino acid sequences shared by expanded clones across subjects, a result suggesting private repertoires in all groups.

One entry per CDR3 protein, called by TCRdb with MiXCR from the 5' RACE reads. The table includes around 69,000 distinct CDR3 sequences, more than 8.5% detected once. Noted time point: longitudinal time-point 1 (baseline). The CDR3 sequence is 14 residues long. Germline loops: CDR1 DFQATT, CDR2 SNEGSKA (reference sequence). V lost 6 bases and J lost 2; bases outside the gene matches: 8. This receptor was obtained from a man aged 25 to 40 in good health. J is TRBJ2-5 and V is TRBV20-1, with 8 positions matching TRBD1. Sequencing used PBMCs. Here the CDR3 reads CSAPAGTGQETQYF. As DNA, the CDR3 is TGCAGTGCCCCGGCCGGGACAGGTCAAGAGACCCAGTACTTC.